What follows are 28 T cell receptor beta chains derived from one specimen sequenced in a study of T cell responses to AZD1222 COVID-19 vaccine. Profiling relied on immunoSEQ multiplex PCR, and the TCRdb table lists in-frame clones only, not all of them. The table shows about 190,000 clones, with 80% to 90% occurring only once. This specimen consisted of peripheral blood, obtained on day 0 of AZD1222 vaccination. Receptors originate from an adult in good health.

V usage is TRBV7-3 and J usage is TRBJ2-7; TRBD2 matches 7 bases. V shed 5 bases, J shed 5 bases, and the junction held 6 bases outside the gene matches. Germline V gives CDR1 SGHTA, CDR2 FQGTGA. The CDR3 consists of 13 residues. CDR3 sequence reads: CASSAGLADEQYF. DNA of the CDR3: TGTGCCAGCAGCGCTGGGCTAGCGGACGAGCAGTACTTC.

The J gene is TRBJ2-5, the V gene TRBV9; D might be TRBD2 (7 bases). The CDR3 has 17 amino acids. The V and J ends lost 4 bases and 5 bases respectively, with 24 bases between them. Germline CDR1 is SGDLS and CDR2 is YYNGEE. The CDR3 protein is CASSPNMAGAPEETQYF. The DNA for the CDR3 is TGTGCCAGCAGCCCCAACATGGCGGGGGCACCCGAGGAGACCCAGTACTTC.

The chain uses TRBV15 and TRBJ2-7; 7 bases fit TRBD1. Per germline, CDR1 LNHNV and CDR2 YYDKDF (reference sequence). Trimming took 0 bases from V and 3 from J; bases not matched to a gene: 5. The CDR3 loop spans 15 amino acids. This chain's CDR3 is CATSRDRQGGYEQYF. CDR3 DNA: TGTGCCACCAGCAGAGATAGACAGGGTGGCTACGAGCAGTACTTC.

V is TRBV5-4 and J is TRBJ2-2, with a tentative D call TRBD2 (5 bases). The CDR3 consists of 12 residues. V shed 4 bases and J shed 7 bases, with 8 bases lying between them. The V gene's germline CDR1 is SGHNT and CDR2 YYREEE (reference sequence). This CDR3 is CASSLEGGELFF. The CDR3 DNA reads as TGTGCCAGCAGCCTAGAGGGCGGGGAGCTGTTTTTT.

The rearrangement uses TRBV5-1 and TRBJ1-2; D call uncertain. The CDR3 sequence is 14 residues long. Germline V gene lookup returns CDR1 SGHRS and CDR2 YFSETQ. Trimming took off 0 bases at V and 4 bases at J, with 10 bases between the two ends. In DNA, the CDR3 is TGCGCCAGCAGCTTGGATGTGGGATTCTATGGCTACACCTTC. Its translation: CASSLDVGFYGYTF.

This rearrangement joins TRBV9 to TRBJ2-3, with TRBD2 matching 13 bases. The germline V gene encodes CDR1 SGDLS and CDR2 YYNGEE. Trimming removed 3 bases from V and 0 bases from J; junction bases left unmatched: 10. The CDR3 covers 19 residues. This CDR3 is CASSGGTSGARASTDTQYF. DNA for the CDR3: TGTGCCAGCAGCGGCGGGACTAGCGGGGCACGGGCGAGCACAGATACGCAGTATTTT.

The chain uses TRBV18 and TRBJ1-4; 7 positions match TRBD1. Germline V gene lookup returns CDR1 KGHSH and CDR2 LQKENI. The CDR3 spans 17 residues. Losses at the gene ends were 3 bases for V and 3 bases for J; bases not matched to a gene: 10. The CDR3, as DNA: TGTGCCAGCTCACCGTCCCGGGACAGCGGCCCTAATGAAAAACTGTTTTTT. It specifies CASSPSRDSGPNEKLFF.

DNA of the CDR3: TGCAGTGCGAGTGGGACAGGGGGCGGTGAAAAACTGTTTTTT. Amino acid sequence: CSASGTGGGEKLFF. This chain connects TRBV20-1 to TRBJ1-4, with 12 bases that match TRBD1. The V and J ends lost 6 bases and 7 bases, in that order; junction bases with no gene match: 6. The CDR3 runs to 14 residues. Germline CDR1 and CDR2: DFQATT and SNEGSKA (reference sequence).

CDR3 coding DNA: TGTGCCAGCAGCCTCCGGGACAACACTGAAGCTTTCTTT. It codes for CASSLRDNTEAFF. This chain joins TRBV7-3 and TRBJ1-1; TRBD1 is a possible D gene (5 bases). Trimming stripped 5 bases from V and 2 bases from J, with 9 bases between. The CDR3 consists of 13 residues. From germline, CDR1 is SGHTA and CDR2 FQGTGA.

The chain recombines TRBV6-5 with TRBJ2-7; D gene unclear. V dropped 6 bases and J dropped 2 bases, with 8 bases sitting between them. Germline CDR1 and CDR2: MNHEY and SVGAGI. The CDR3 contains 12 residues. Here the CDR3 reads CASREIPYEQYV. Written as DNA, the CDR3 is TGTGCCAGCAGGGAGATCCCCTACGAGCAGTACGTC.

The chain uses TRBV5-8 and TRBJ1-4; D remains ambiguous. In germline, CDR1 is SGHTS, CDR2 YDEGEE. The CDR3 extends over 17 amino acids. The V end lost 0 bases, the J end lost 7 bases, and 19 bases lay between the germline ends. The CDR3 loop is CASSLAQTPGEAEKLFF. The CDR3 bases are TGTGCCAGCAGCTTGGCACAGACTCCCGGCGAGGCTGAAAAACTGTTTTTT.

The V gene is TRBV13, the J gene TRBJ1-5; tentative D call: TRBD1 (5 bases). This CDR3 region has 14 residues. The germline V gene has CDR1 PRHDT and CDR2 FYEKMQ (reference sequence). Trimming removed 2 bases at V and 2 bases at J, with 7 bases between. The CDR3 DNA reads TGTGCCAGCAGCTTACGAGGGGGCAATCAGCCCCAGCATTTT. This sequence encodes CASSLRGGNQPQHF.

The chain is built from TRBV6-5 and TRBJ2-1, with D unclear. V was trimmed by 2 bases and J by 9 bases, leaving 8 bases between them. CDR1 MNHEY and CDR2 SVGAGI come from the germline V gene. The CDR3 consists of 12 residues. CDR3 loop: CASSYRVGEQFF. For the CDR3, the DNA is TGTGCCAGCAGTTACCGGGTCGGTGAGCAGTTCTTC.

CDR3 DNA: TGTGCCAGCAGTGAGAGCGGGGGCTACAATGAGCAGTTCTTC. This sequence encodes CASSESGGYNEQFF. The chain combines TRBV2 with TRBJ2-1, with 8 bases fitting TRBD2. V shed 3 bases, J shed 3 bases, and the junction held 1 base outside the gene matches. This CDR3 comprises 14 residues. Germline CDR1 reads SNHLY; CDR2 reads FYNNEI.

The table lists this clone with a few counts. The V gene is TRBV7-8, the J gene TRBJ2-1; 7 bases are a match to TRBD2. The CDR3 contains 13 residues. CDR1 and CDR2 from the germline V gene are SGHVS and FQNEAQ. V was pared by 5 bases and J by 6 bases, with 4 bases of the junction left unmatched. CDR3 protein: CASSTERGNEQFF. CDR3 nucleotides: TGTGCCAGCAGCACGGAGCGGGGCAATGAGCAGTTCTTC.

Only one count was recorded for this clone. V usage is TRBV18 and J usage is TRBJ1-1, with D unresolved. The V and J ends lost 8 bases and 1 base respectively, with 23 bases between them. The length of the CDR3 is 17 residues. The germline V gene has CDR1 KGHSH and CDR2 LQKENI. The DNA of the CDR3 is TGTGCCAGCGGACCTCGACTTCTCACCGAGGCGAACACTGAAGCTTTCTTT. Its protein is CASGPRLLTEANTEAFF.

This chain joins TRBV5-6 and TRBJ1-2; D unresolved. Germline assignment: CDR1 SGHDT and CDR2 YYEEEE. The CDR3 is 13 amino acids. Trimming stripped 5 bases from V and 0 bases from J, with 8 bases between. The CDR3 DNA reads TGTGCCAGCAGGACTGAAGCTAACTATGGCTACACCTTC. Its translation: CASRTEANYGYTF.

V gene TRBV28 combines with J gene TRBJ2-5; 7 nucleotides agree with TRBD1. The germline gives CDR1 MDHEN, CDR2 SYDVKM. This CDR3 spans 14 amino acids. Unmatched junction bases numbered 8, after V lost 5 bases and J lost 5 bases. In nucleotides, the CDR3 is TGTGCCAGCAGTCCAACAGGGGCTGTGGAGACCCAGTACTTC. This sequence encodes CASSPTGAVETQYF.

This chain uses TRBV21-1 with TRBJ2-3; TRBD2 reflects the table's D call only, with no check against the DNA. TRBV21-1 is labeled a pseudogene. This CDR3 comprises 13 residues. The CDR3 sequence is CASSLTSTDTQYF. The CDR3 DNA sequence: TGTGCCAGCAGCTTAACTAGCACAGATACGCAGTATTTT.

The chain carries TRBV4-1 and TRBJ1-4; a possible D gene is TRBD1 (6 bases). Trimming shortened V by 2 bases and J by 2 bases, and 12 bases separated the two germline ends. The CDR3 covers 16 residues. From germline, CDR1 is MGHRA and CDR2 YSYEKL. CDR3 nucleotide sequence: TGCGCCAGCAGCCAAAGACAGGAGGCGACTAATGAAAAACTGTTTTTT. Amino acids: CASSQRQEATNEKLFF.

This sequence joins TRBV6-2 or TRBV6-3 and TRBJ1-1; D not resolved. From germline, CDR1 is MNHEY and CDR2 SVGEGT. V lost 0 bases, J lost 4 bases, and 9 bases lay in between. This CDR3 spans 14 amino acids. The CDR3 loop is CASSYSSEGTEAFF. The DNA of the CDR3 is TGTGCCAGCAGTTACTCGAGTGAGGGCACTGAAGCTTTCTTT.

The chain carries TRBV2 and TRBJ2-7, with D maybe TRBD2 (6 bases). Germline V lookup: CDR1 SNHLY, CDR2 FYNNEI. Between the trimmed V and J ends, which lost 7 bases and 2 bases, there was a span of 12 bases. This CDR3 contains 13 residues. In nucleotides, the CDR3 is TGTGCCAGCACCCAAGGAGGGGCCTACGAGCAGTACTTC. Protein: CASTQGGAYEQYF.

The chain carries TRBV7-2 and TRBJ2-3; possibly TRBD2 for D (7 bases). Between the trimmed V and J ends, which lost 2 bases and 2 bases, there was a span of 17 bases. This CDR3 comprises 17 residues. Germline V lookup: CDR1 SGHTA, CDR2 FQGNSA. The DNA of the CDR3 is TGTGCCAGCAGCTTATTAGGGGGGGGACAATTCACAGATACGCAGTATTTT. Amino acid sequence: CASSLLGGGQFTDTQYF. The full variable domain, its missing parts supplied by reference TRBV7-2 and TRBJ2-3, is GAGVSQSPSNKVTEKGKDVELRCDPISGHTALYWYRQSLGQGLEFLIYFQGNSAPDKSGLPSDRFSAERTGGSVSTLTIQRTQQEDSAVYLCASSLLGGGQFTDTQYFGPGTRLTVL.

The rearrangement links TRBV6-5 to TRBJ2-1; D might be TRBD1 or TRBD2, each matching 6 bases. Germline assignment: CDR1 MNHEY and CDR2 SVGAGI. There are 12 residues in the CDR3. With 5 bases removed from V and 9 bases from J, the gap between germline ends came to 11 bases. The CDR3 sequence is CASSPQGGEQFF. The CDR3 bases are TGTGCCAGCAGTCCACAGGGAGGTGAGCAGTTCTTC.

The CDR3, as DNA: TGCGCCAGCAGCTTAGTAAAAGGGGGCGGAATGAACACTGAAGCTTTCTTT. It specifies CASSLVKGGGMNTEAFF. This chain links TRBV5-1 with TRBJ1-1; 7 nucleotides match TRBD1. The CDR3 has 17 residues. CDR1 and CDR2 (germline): SGHRS, YFSETQ. The J segment lost 0 bases and the V segment lost 2 bases, leaving 10 bases of the junction unmatched.

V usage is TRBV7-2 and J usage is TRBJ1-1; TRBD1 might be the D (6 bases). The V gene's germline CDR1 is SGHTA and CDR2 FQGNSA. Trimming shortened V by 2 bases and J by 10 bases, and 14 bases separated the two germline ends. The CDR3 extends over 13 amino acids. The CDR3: CASSLSAGVGAFF. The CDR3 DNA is TGTGCCAGCAGCTTATCGGCAGGGGTCGGAGCTTTCTTT.

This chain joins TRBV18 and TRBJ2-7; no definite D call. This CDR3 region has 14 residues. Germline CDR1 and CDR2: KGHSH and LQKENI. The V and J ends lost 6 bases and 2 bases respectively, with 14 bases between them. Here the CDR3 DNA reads TGTGCCAGCTCTCGGACGGCGGCTACCTACGAGCAGTACGTC. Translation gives CASSRTAATYEQYV.

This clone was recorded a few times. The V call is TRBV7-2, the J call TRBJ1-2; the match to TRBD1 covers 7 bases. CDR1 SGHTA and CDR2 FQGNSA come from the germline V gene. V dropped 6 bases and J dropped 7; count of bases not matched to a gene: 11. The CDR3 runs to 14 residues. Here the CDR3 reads CASRPQGGEGGYTF. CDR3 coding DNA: TGTGCCAGCAGACCCCAGGGGGGGGAGGGTGGCTACACCTTC.